These T cell receptor beta chains were read from a single sample in a study of siplizumab effects on memory and regulatory T cells. Libraries were prepared by immunoSEQ multiplex PCR; TCRdb keeps only in-frame clonotypes and omits some of them. The sample yields approximately 100,000 clones, about 90% seen once. Sample: Tregs sorted from blood. The source is a human donor in good health. Each CDR3 is given without its conserved first and last residue.

v_call	j_call	cdr3_aa
TRBV11-3	TRBJ2-7	ASSLGDSAEQY
TRBV4-2	TRBJ1-1	ASSKSPRGSSTEAF
TRBV18	TRBJ2-1	ASSSGLGDEQF
TRBV7-2	TRBJ1-2	ASSLTGTALYGYT
TRBV6-1	TRBJ1-2	ASRQRQGGNYGYT
TRBV5-1	TRBJ1-5	ASSPDGGKNQPQH
TRBV2	TRBJ1-2	ASISGSVAYGYT
TRBV9	TRBJ1-1	ASSEGSRVWTEAF
TRBV6-5	TRBJ1-1	ASRRQGASAF
TRBV6-6	TRBJ1-2	ASSYRGRTNYGYT
TRBV7-6	TRBJ1-1	ASSLNWNTEAF
TRBV29-1	TRBJ2-7	SVGVANSYEQY
TRBV27	TRBJ2-6	ASSLLSPLEANVLT
TRBV27	TRBJ2-7	ASTHPGLAGREQY
TRBV5-1	TRBJ2-3	ASTDITDTQY
TRBV6-5	TRBJ1-3	ASSYSAGTLNTIY
TRBV5-1	TRBJ2-5	ASSLDRPYQETQY
TRBV6-6	TRBJ2-7	ASSYAALAEQY
TRBV6-6	TRBJ1-1	ASSYPLGEAF